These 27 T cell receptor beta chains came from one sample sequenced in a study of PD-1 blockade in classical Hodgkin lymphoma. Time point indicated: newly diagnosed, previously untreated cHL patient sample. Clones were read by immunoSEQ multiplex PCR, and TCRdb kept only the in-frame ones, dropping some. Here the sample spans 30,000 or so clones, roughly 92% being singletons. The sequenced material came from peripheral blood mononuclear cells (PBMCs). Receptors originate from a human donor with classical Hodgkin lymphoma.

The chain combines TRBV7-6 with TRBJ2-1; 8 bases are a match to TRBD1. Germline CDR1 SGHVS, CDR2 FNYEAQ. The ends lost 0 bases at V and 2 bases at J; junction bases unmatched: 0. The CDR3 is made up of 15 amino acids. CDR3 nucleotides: TGTGCCAGCAGCTTAGCGGGACAGGCCTACAATGAGCAGTTCTTC. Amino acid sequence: CASSLAGQAYNEQFF.

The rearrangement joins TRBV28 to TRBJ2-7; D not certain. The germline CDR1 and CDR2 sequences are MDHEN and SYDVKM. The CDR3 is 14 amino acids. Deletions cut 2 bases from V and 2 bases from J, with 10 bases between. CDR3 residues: CASSLNAGTYEQYF. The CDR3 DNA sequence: TGTGCCAGCAGTTTAAACGCAGGTACCTACGAGCAGTACTTC.

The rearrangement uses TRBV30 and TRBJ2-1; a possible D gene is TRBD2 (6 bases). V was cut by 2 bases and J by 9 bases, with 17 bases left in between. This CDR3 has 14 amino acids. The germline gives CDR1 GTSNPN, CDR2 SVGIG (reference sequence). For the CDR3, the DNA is TGTGCCTGGAGTCGGAAGTGGGAGGTGGCTGAGCAGTTCTTC. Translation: CAWSRKWEVAEQFF.

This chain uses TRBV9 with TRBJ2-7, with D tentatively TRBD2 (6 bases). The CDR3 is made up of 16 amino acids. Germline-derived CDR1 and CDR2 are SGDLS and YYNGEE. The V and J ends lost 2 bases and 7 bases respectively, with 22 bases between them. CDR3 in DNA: TGTGCCAGCAGCGTGGGACTGGACGGGAGCTCTAATGAGCAGTACTTC. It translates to CASSVGLDGSSNEQYF.

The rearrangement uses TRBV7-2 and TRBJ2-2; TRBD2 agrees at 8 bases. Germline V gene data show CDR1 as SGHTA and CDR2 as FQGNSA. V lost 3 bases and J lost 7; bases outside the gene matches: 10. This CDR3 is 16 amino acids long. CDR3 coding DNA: TGTGCCAGCAGCTTCAGTACGGGAGGGCGATTCGGGGAGCTGTTTTTT. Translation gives CASSFSTGGRFGELFF.

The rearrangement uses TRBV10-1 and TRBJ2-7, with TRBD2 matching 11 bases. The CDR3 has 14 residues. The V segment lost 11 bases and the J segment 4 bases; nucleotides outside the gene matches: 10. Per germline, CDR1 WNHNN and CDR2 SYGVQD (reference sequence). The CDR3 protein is CAAPLAGDPYEQYF. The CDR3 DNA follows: TGCGCCGCACCACTAGCGGGGGACCCATACGAGCAGTACTTC.

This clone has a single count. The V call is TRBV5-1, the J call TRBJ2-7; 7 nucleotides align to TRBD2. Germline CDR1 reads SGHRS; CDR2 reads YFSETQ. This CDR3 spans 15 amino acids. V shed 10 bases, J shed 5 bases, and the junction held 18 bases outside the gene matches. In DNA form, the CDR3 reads TGCGCCCCATACCAGGGACTACCAGCTGCCGACGAGCAGTACTTC. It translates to CAPYQGLPAADEQYF.

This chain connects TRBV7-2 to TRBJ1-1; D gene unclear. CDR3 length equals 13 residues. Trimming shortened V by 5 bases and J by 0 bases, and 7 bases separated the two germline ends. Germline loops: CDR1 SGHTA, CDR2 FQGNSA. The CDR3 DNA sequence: TGTGCCAGCAGCCCGTTTATGAACACTGAAGCTTTCTTT. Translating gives CASSPFMNTEAFF.

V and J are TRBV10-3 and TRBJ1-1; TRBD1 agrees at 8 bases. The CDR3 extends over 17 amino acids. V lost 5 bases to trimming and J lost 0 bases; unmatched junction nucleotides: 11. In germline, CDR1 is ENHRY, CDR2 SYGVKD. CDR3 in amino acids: CAISPRDRRPMNTEAFF. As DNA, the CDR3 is TGTGCCATCAGTCCCCGGGACAGGCGCCCCATGAACACTGAAGCTTTCTTT.

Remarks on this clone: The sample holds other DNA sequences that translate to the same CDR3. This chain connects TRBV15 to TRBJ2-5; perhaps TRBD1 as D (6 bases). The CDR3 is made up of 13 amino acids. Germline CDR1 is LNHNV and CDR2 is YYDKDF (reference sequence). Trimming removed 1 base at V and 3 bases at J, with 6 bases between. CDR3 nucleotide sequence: TGTGCCACCAGCAGAGGACAGGAAGAGACCCAGTACTTC. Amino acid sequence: CATSRGQEETQYF. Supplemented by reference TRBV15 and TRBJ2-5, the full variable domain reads DAMVIQNPRYQVTQFGKPVTLSCSQTLNHNVMYWYQQKSSQAPKLLFHYYDKDFNNEADTPDNFQSRRPNTSFCFLDIRSPGLGDTAMYLCATSRGQEETQYFGPGTRLLVL.

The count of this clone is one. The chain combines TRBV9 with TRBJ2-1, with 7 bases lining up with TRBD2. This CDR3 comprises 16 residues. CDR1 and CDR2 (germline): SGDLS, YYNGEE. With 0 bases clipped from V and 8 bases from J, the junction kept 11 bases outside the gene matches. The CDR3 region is CASSVGYTGGLYEQFF. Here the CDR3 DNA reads TGTGCCAGCAGCGTAGGATATACGGGAGGCTTGTATGAGCAGTTCTTC.

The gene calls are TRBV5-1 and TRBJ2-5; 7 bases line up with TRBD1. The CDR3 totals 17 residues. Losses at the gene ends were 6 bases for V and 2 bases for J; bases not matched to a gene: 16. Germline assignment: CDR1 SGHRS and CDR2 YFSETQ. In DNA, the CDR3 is TGCGCCAGCATTAGAGGTTTGTCAGGGGGTTATCAAGAGACCCAGTACTTC. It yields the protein CASIRGLSGGYQETQYF.

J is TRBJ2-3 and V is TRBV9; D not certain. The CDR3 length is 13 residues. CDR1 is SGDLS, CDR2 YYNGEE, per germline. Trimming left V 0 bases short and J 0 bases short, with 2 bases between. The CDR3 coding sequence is TGTGCCAGCAGCGTAGTGAGCACAGATACGCAGTATTTT. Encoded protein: CASSVVSTDTQYF. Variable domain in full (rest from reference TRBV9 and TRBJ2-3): DSGVTQTPKHLITATGQRVTLRCSPRSGDLSVYWYQQSLDQGLQFLIQYYNGEERAKGNILERFSAQQFPDLHSELNLSSLELGDSALYFCASSVVSTDTQYFGPGTRLTVL.

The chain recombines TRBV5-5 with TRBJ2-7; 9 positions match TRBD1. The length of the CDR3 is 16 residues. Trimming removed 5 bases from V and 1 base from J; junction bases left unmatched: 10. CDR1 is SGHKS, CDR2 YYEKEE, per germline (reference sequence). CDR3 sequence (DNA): TGTGCCAGCAGTCGAACCGGGACAGGGCTATCCTACGAGCAGTACTTC. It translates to CASSRTGTGLSYEQYF.

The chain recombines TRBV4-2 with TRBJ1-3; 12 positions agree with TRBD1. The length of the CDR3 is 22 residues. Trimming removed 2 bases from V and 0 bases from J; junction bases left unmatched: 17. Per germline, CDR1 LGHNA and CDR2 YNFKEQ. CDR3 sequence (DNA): TGTGCCAGCAGCCAATCCCCGTGGGGGGGACAGGGGGCGGCTAGCTCTGGAAACACCATATATTTT. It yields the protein CASSQSPWGGQGAASSGNTIYF.

The CDR3 DNA is TGCGCCAGCAGCTTGGGACAGGGCGGGGAGCTGTTTTTT. Encoded protein: CASSLGQGGELFF. This chain connects TRBV5-1 to TRBJ2-2, with TRBD1 matching over 7 bases. The J segment lost 7 bases and the V segment lost 0 bases, leaving 0 bases of the junction unmatched. From germline, CDR1 is SGHRS and CDR2 YFSETQ. The CDR3 spans 13 residues.

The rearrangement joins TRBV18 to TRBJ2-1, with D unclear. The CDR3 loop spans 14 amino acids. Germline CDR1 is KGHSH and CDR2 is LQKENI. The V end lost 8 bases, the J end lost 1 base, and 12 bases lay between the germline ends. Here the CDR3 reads CASARSTSYNEQFF. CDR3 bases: TGTGCCAGCGCCCGCAGTACGTCCTACAATGAGCAGTTCTTC.

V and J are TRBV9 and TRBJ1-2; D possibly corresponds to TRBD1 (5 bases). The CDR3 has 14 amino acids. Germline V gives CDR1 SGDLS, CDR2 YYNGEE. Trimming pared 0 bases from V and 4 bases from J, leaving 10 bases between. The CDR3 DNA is TGTGCCAGCAGCGTAGTTGGGGGGAGCTATGGCTACACCTTC. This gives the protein CASSVVGGSYGYTF. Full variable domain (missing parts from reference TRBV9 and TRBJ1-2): DSGVTQTPKHLITATGQRVTLRCSPRSGDLSVYWYQQSLDQGLQFLIQYYNGEERAKGNILERFSAQQFPDLHSELNLSSLELGDSALYFCASSVVGGSYGYTFGSGTRLTVV.

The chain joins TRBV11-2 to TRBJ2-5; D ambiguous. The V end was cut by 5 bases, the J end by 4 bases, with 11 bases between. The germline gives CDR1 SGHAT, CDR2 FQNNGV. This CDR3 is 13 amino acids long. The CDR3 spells CASSPRVAETQYF. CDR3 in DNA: TGTGCCAGCAGCCCGCGCGTGGCAGAGACCCAGTACTTC.

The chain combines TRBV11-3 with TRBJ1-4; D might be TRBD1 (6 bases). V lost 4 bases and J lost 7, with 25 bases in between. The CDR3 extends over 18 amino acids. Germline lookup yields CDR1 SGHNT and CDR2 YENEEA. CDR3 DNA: TGTGCCAGCAGCTACAAACAGGGATCTACGCGTTCCGGTGAAAAACTGTTTTTT. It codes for CASSYKQGSTRSGEKLFF.

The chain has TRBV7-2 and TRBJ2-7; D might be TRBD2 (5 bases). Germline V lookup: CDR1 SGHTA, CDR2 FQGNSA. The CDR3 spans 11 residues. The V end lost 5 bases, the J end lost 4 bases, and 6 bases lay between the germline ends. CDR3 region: CASSRTYEQYF. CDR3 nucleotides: TGTGCCAGCAGCCGGACTTACGAGCAGTACTTC.

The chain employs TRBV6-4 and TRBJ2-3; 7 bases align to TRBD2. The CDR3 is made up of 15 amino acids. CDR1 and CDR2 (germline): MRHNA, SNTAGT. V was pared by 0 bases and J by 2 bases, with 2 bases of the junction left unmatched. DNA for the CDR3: TGTGCCAGCAGTGACTCAGCGGGACCCACAGATACGCAGTATTTT. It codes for CASSDSAGPTDTQYF.

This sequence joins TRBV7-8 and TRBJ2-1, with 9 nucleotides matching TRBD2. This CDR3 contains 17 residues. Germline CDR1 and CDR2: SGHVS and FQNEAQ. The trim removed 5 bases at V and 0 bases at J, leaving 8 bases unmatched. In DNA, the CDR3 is TGTGCCAGCAGCAGGAGGGGAGCGGGGGGCTCCTACAATGAGCAGTTCTTC. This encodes CASSRRGAGGSYNEQFF. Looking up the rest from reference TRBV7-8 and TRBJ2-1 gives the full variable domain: GAGVSQSPRYKVAKRGQDVALRCDPISGHVSLFWYQQALGQGPEFLTYFQNEAQLDKSGLPSDRFFAERPEGSVSTLKIQRTQQEDSAVYLCASSRRGAGGSYNEQFFGPGTRLTVL.

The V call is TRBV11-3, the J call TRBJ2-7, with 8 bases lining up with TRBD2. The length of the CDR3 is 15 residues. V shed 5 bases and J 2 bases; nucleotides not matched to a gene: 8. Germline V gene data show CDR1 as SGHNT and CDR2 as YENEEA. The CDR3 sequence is CASSPSGGAAYEQYF. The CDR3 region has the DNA TGTGCCAGCAGCCCGTCGGGGGGGGCGGCCTACGAGCAGTACTTC.

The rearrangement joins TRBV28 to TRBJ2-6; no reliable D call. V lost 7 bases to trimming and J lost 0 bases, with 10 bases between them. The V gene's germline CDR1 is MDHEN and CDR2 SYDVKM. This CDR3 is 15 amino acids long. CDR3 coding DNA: TGTGCCAGCAACACGTTCCTCTCTGGGGCCAACGTCCTGACTTTC. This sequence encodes CASNTFLSGANVLTF.

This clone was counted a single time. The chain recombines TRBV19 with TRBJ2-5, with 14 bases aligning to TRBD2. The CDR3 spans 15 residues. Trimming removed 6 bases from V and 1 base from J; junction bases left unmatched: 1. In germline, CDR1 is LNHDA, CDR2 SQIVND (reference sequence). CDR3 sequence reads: CASRGLAGVQETQYF. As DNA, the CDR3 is TGTGCCAGTAGGGGACTAGCGGGAGTCCAAGAGACCCAGTACTTC.

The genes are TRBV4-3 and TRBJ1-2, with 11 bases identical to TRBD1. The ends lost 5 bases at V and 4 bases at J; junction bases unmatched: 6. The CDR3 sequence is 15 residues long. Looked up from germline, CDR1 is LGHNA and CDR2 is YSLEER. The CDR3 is CASSEGQGESYGYTF. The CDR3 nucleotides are TGCGCCAGCAGCGAGGGACAGGGGGAATCCTATGGCTACACCTTC.